These 32 T cell receptor beta chains came from one sample sequenced in a study of cytomegalovirus exposure and HLA in healthy donors. Measured with immunoSEQ multiplex PCR; TCRdb has only the in-frame clones, and not every one. The sample lists more than 250,000 clones; around 90% were seen once. What was sequenced was PBMCs. The receptors were sampled from a woman between 25 and 40 years old in good health and CMV-seropositive.

The chain couples TRBV9 to TRBJ2-5, with TRBD2 identical over 16 bases. Germline-derived CDR1 and CDR2 are SGDLS and YYNGEE. This CDR3 has 19 residues. Trimming removed 2 bases from V and 5 bases from J; junction bases left unmatched: 12. CDR3 sequence reads: CASSVLPGTSGRAGETQYF. In DNA, the CDR3 is TGTGCCAGCAGCGTCCTTCCCGGGACTAGCGGGAGGGCCGGGGAGACCCAGTACTTC.

V is TRBV5-1 and J is TRBJ2-1; 7 nucleotides agree with TRBD2. The CDR3 runs to 15 residues. Germline V lookup: CDR1 SGHRS, CDR2 YFSETQ. V was pared by 4 bases and J by 0 bases, with 4 bases of the junction left unmatched. CDR3 amino acids: CASSLQRGSYNEQFF. For the CDR3, the DNA is TGCGCCAGCAGCCTCCAGCGGGGCTCCTACAATGAGCAGTTCTTC.

The V call is TRBV13, the J call TRBJ2-1; the match to TRBD2 covers 10 bases. The V and J ends lost 0 bases and 1 base, in that order; junction bases with no gene match: 15. Germline CDR1 PRHDT, CDR2 FYEKMQ (reference sequence). This CDR3 comprises 21 residues. The CDR3 reads CASSLGRLAGAGDLSYNEQFF. The CDR3 region has the DNA TGTGCCAGCAGCTTAGGCCGGCTAGCGGGAGCCGGAGATTTATCCTACAATGAGCAGTTCTTC.

Details on this clone: Distinct nucleotide sequences in the sample also encode this CDR3. The rearrangement uses TRBV5-1 and TRBJ2-3; D call uncertain. The germline gives CDR1 SGHRS, CDR2 YFSETQ. V was trimmed by 0 bases and J by 0 bases, leaving 5 bases between them. The CDR3 spans 14 residues. The CDR3 sequence is CASSLGVSTDTQYF. The DNA of the CDR3 is TGCGCCAGCAGCTTGGGCGTAAGCACAGATACGCAGTATTTT.

The V call is TRBV19, the J call TRBJ1-3, with 7 bases lining up with TRBD1. This CDR3 has 14 amino acids. From germline, CDR1 is LNHDA and CDR2 SQIVND (reference sequence). V shed 6 bases and J 4 bases; nucleotides not matched to a gene: 6. The CDR3 loop is CASRSTGAGNTIYF. The CDR3 region has the DNA TGTGCCAGTAGGTCAACAGGGGCCGGAAACACCATATATTTT. Full variable domain (remainder filled in from reference TRBV19 and TRBJ1-3): DGGITQSPKYLFRKEGQNVTLSCEQNLNHDAMYWYRQDPGQGLRLIYYSQIVNDFQKGDIAEGYSVSREKKESFPLTVTSAQKNPTAFYLCASRSTGAGNTIYFGEGSWLTVV.

The chain has TRBV28 and TRBJ1-2; 7 positions match TRBD1. The CDR3 spans 17 residues. Germline assignment: CDR1 MDHEN and CDR2 SYDVKM. The junction had 16 bases not matched to a gene; V was cut back by 5 bases and J by 4 bases. CDR3 region: CASSTPGRGPSSYGYTF. As DNA, the CDR3 is TGTGCCAGCAGTACCCCGGGGAGGGGGCCATCGAGCTATGGCTACACCTTC.

The chain joins TRBV6-6 to TRBJ2-4; 7 nucleotides agree with TRBD1. J was trimmed by 1 base and V by 6 bases; bases with no gene match: 6. From germline, CDR1 is MNHNY and CDR2 SVGAGI (reference sequence). The CDR3 sequence is 15 residues long. The CDR3 here is CASSEQQGAKNIQYF. In nucleotides, the CDR3 is TGTGCCAGCAGCGAACAACAGGGGGCCAAAAACATTCAGTACTTC.

The V gene is TRBV29-1, the J gene TRBJ1-3, with D possibly being TRBD1 (5 bases). V was pared by 7 bases and J by 0 bases, with 13 bases between. The germline V gene encodes CDR1 SQVTM and CDR2 ANQGSEA. This CDR3 region has 14 residues. CDR3 in DNA: TGCAGCGCCCAGCGGGGGACCTCTGGAAACACCATATATTTT. Translating it yields CSAQRGTSGNTIYF.

This rearrangement joins TRBV7-2 to TRBJ1-6; no clear D gene. Germline CDR1 SGHTA, CDR2 FQGNSA. This CDR3 is built from 15 residues. The ends were cut back, 5 bases at V and 13 bases at J, with 21 bases in the middle. The CDR3 DNA follows: TGTGCCAGCAGCCCCGGGGTTTCCTCAATGGGGCCCCTCCACTTT. Protein sequence: CASSPGVSSMGPLHF.

The rearrangement joins TRBV30 to TRBJ1-3; D uncertain. CDR1 and CDR2 from the germline V gene are GTSNPN and SVGIG (reference sequence). This CDR3 is built from 13 residues. Trimming stripped 1 base from V and 2 bases from J, with 6 bases between. The CDR3 protein is CAWSGQTGNTIYF. The CDR3 DNA follows: TGTGCCTGGAGTGGGCAGACTGGAAACACCATATATTTT. The full variable domain, in which reference TRBV30 and TRBJ1-3 provide the parts outside the CDR3, is SQTIHQWPATLVQPVGSPLSLECTVEGTSNPNLYWYRQAAGRGLQLLFYSVGIGQISSEVPQNLSASRPQDRQFILSSKKLLLSDSGFYLCAWSGQTGNTIYFGEGSWLTVV.

The count of this clone is one. The rearrangement joins TRBV5-1 to TRBJ2-1, with 8 bases fitting TRBD2. The V and J ends lost 4 bases and 1 base, in that order; junction bases with no gene match: 4. The CDR3 is made up of 15 amino acids. The germline gives CDR1 SGHRS, CDR2 YFSETQ. The DNA of the CDR3 is TGCGCCAGCAGCCGGGGGGGTAGTTCCTACAATGAGCAGTTCTTC. It codes for CASSRGGSSYNEQFF. The full variable domain, with the rest looked up from reference TRBV5-1 and TRBJ2-1, is KAGVTQTPRYLIKTRGQQVTLSCSPISGHRSVSWYQQTPGQGLQFLFEYFSETQRNKGNFPGRFSGRQFSNSRSEMNVSTLELGDSALYLCASSRGGSSYNEQFFGPGTRLTVL.

As concerns this clone: The sample has other DNA sequences that encode this CDR3 too. The J gene is TRBJ2-5, the V gene TRBV30, with 7 bases aligning to TRBD2. V trimming: 3 bases; J trimming: 5 bases; junction bases outside the gene matches: 0. CDR3 length: 11 amino acids. The germline gives CDR1 GTSNPN, CDR2 SVGIG (reference sequence). The DNA for the CDR3 is TGTGCCTGGAGCGGGAGGGAGACCCAGTACTTC. Translating it yields CAWSGRETQYF.

The chain uses TRBV9 and TRBJ1-2; 9 bases agree with TRBD1. This CDR3 contains 14 residues. The germline V gene encodes CDR1 SGDLS and CDR2 YYNGEE. The V segment lost 4 bases and the J segment 8 bases; nucleotides outside the gene matches: 9. The CDR3 is CASSSRDRAEGYTF. The DNA for the CDR3 is TGTGCCAGCAGCTCCCGGGACAGGGCGGAAGGCTACACCTTC. Based on the CDR3 plus reference TRBV9 and TRBJ1-2, the full variable domain is DSGVTQTPKHLITATGQRVTLRCSPRSGDLSVYWYQQSLDQGLQFLIQYYNGEERAKGNILERFSAQQFPDLHSELNLSSLELGDSALYFCASSSRDRAEGYTFGSGTRLTVV.

The rearrangement links TRBV30 to TRBJ1-2; no clear D gene. The CDR3 length is 13 residues. Trimming removed 4 bases from V and 3 bases from J, with 12 bases in between. CDR1 is GTSNPN, CDR2 SVGIG, per germline (reference sequence). The CDR3 bases are TGTGCCTGGACGGCAGCGAGCGACTATGGCTACACCTTC. Protein sequence: CAWTAASDYGYTF.

DNA of the CDR3: TGTGCCAGCAGCTTATCGGGGATTACCTACGAGCAGTACTTC. Translation: CASSLSGITYEQYF. This chain links TRBV7-8 with TRBJ2-7; D perhaps matches TRBD2 (5 bases). CDR1 is SGHVS, CDR2 FQNEAQ, per germline. The CDR3 consists of 14 residues. The germline V and J ends were trimmed by 2 bases and 2 bases, with 10 bases remaining between them.

This rearrangement joins TRBV18 to TRBJ2-5; D might be TRBD2 (5 bases). V shed 2 bases and J shed 1 base, with 11 bases lying between them. Germline V gene data show CDR1 as KGHSH and CDR2 as LQKENI. The CDR3 is made up of 15 amino acids. The CDR3 region is CASSPAPRVQETQYF. For the CDR3, the DNA is TGTGCCAGCTCACCAGCCCCGCGGGTCCAAGAGACCCAGTACTTC.

The genes are TRBV6-1 and TRBJ1-1; a weak D match, TRBD1 (6 bases). V dropped 10 bases and J dropped 3 bases, with 12 bases sitting between them. The V gene's germline CDR1 is MNHNS and CDR2 SASEGT. The CDR3 is 12 residues long. The CDR3 protein is CATSTGYTEAFF. DNA of the CDR3: TGTGCCACTTCGACAGGCTACACTGAAGCTTTCTTT.

The J gene is TRBJ1-6, the V gene TRBV27; D may be TRBD1 (6 bases). The CDR3 totals 14 residues. CDR1 MNHEY and CDR2 SMNVEV come from the germline V gene (reference sequence). Trimming left V 6 bases short and J 5 bases short, with 11 bases between. CDR3: CASRYRVDNSPLHF. CDR3 in DNA: TGTGCCAGCAGATACAGGGTCGATAATTCACCCCTCCACTTT.

This chain uses TRBV19 with TRBJ2-5; 7 bases match TRBD2. The CDR3 covers 14 residues. The ends lost 7 bases at V and 3 bases at J; junction bases unmatched: 8. CDR1 and CDR2 (germline): LNHDA, SQIVND (reference sequence). The CDR3 sequence: CASTDLGREETQYF. CDR3 nucleotides: TGTGCCAGTACCGATTTAGGGAGGGAAGAGACCCAGTACTTC.

The chain has TRBV11-2 and TRBJ1-1; 7 bases line up with TRBD1. CDR1 is SGHAT and CDR2 is FQNNGV in the germline V gene. J was trimmed by 0 bases and V by 1 base; bases with no gene match: 5. The CDR3 loop spans 16 amino acids. CDR3 in amino acids: CASSLGDSLLNTEAFF. Here the CDR3 DNA reads TGTGCCAGCAGCTTAGGGGACAGCCTTTTGAACACTGAAGCTTTCTTT.

V is TRBV18 and J is TRBJ2-7; D could derive from TRBD1 or TRBD2 (5 bases each). Germline V gene lookup returns CDR1 KGHSH and CDR2 LQKENI. CDR3 length: 15 amino acids. V gave up 3 bases and J gave up 2 bases, with 14 bases separating them. This CDR3 reads CASSPTGTQPYEQYF. The CDR3 DNA is TGTGCCAGCTCACCTACCGGGACGCAACCCTACGAGCAGTACTTC. Combining the CDR3 with reference TRBV18 and TRBJ2-7 gives the whole variable domain NAGVMQNPRHLVRRRGQEARLRCSPMKGHSHVYWYRQLPEEGLKFMVYLQKENIIDESGMPKERFSAEFPKEGPSILRIQQVVRGDSAAYFCASSPTGTQPYEQYFGPGTRLTVT.

Only one count was recorded for this clone. The chain combines TRBV5-1 with TRBJ2-4; 12 bases match TRBD2. Germline CDR1 is SGHRS and CDR2 is YFSETQ. Trimming removed 0 bases from V and 6 bases from J; junction bases left unmatched: 7. This CDR3 has 17 residues. This CDR3 reads CASSLAASGGAGNIQYF. CDR3 DNA: TGCGCCAGCAGCTTGGCGGCTAGCGGGGGGGCTGGAAACATTCAGTACTTC.

Worth noting for this clone: Other DNA sequences in the sample encode the same CDR3. V usage is TRBV29-1 and J usage is TRBJ2-2, with D perhaps being TRBD1 or TRBD2 (5 bases each). Germline lookup yields CDR1 SQVTM and CDR2 ANQGSEA. Trimming pared 6 bases from V and 3 bases from J, leaving 5 bases between. The CDR3 sequence is 11 residues long. Here the CDR3 DNA reads TGCAGCGTGGGGGACACCGGGGAGCTGTTTTTT. Protein sequence: CSVGDTGELFF.

The gene calls are TRBV2 and TRBJ1-3, with 11 nucleotides matching TRBD1. CDR1 is SNHLY, CDR2 FYNNEI, per germline. Trimming at V came to 4 bases and at J to 6 bases, leaving 2 bases not matched to a gene. CDR3 size: 14 residues. The DNA for the CDR3 is TGTGCCAGCAGTGGGACAGGGGGCGAAAACACCATATATTTT. Translated: CASSGTGGENTIYF.

The gene calls are TRBV28 and TRBJ2-1; D possibly corresponds to TRBD2 (6 bases). The germline V and J ends were trimmed by 7 bases and 0 bases, with 28 bases remaining between them. This CDR3 is 20 amino acids long. Per germline, CDR1 MDHEN and CDR2 SYDVKM. CDR3 sequence reads: CASTSISTFGTHSSYNEQFF. CDR3 DNA sequence: TGTGCCAGCACCTCAATTTCGACTTTCGGGACTCACAGCTCCTACAATGAGCAGTTCTTC.

The genes are TRBV7-7 and TRBJ2-5; D possibly matches TRBD1 or TRBD2 (5 bases each). Germline values: CDR1 SSHAT, CDR2 FNYEAQ (reference sequence). Trimming stripped 5 bases from V and 0 bases from J, with 13 bases between. This CDR3 is 15 amino acids long. This CDR3 reads CASSPGTAYQETQYF. CDR3 DNA: TGTGCCAGCAGCCCCGGGACCGCGTACCAAGAGACCCAGTACTTC.

The rearrangement links TRBV7-8 to TRBJ2-1, with D possibly called TRBD1 or TRBD2 (6 bases each). V dropped 4 bases and J dropped 5 bases, with 15 bases sitting between them. Per germline, CDR1 SGHVS and CDR2 FQNEAQ. The CDR3 sequence is 15 residues long. The CDR3 DNA is TGTGCCAGCAGCTATCTTCAGGGGAGGCACAATGAGCAGTTCTTC. It codes for CASSYLQGRHNEQFF.

V and J are TRBV29-1 and TRBJ2-7, with TRBD1 matching 9 bases. The CDR3 totals 12 residues. J was trimmed by 7 bases and V by 4 bases; bases with no gene match: 5. Looked up from germline, CDR1 is SQVTM and CDR2 is ANQGSEA. CDR3 sequence (DNA): TGCAGCGTTGTCGGGACAGGGCAAGAGCAGTACTTC. Its translation: CSVVGTGQEQYF.

J is TRBJ2-7 and V is TRBV29-1, with D uncertain. This CDR3 has 12 residues. The germline gives CDR1 SQVTM, CDR2 ANQGSEA. V gave up 3 bases and J gave up 5 bases, with 11 bases separating them. In DNA, the CDR3 is TGCAGCGTTGAGTCCCTTGAGGACGAGCAGTACTTC. This gives the protein CSVESLEDEQYF.

The chain recombines TRBV4-3 with TRBJ2-2; 9 nucleotides line up with TRBD2. V shed 1 base, J shed 5 bases, and the junction held 11 bases outside the gene matches. Germline-derived CDR1 and CDR2 are LGHNA and YSLEER. The CDR3 is 18 residues long. CDR3 sequence (DNA): TGCGCCAGCAGCCAAGCACATAGCGGGAGTGGTAGGACCGGGGAGCTGTTTTTT. Translation: CASSQAHSGSGRTGELFF.

The V and J genes are TRBV5-4 and TRBJ2-3; D is perhaps TRBD2 (7 bases). Germline values: CDR1 SGHNT, CDR2 YYREEE (reference sequence). The V end was cut by 4 bases, the J end by 2 bases, with 17 bases between. The length of the CDR3 is 16 residues. The CDR3 region is CASSKGGGRNTDTQYF. The CDR3 coding sequence is TGTGCCAGCAGCAAAGGGGGGGGGCGAAACACAGATACGCAGTATTTT.

This clone was observed once. The V gene is TRBV6-5, the J gene TRBJ2-2, with D unclear. The CDR3 extends over 15 amino acids. The germline V gene has CDR1 MNHEY and CDR2 SVGAGI. V was cut by 0 bases and J by 1 base, with 6 bases left in between. DNA of the CDR3: TGTGCCAGCAGTTACTCGGTCAGGAACACCGGGGAGCTGTTTTTT. This gives the protein CASSYSVRNTGELFF.